This T cell receptor beta chain was recorded in a study of blood T cell repertoires in COVID-19. Looking at the study overall: The origin of the acute and convalescent COVID-19 samples was the United States, Italy and Spain.

Original handling: Researchers report that nucleated cell counts were estimated from reference gene primer amplification. Sequenced by immunoSEQ multiplex PCR; TCRdb stores in-frame clones only, minus some. D and trimming were read from the DNA, whereas the V and J calls and clone size are those reported in that table. The data contain over 50,000 clones, 70% to 90% of them singletons. This CDR3 has 15 residues. Germline CDR1 and CDR2: MNHNS and SASEGT. Trimming cost V 8 bases and J 0 bases, with 17 bases left between them. The material sequenced was peripheral blood. The chain employs TRBV6-1 and TRBJ2-7; a weak D match, TRBD1 (7 bases). The receptor was derived from a man aged 60 to 75 with acute or convalescent COVID-19. CDR3 DNA: TGTGCCAGCGGCGATGCAGGGGGGAGCTCCTACGAGCAGTACTTC. It encodes CASGDAGGSSYEQYF.